The T cell receptor (beta chain) described here comes from a study of OX40 agonist ivuxolimab in advanced cancers. As for the study in general: It was permissible to have had prior anti-PD-1, anti-PD-L1 or anti-CTLA-4 therapy, and over 35% had some.

The repertoire was sequenced with immunoSEQ multiplex PCR; TCRdb's copy has only in-frame clones and lacks some. The sample includes around 140,000 clones, approximately 94% seen only once; the top ten take about 0.93%. The CDR3 totals 15 residues. Germline V gives CDR1 MGHRA, CDR2 YSYEKL. The sample consisted of CD4+ or CD8+ T cells sorted from blood, taken in a trial of the OX40 agonist ivuxolimab. This receptor was identified in an adult with an advanced solid tumor such as melanoma, head and neck, liver or kidney cancer. The J gene is TRBJ2-5, the V gene TRBV4-1; 7 positions match TRBD1. The J call may be faulty, since TRBJ2-7 better matches the DNA end. The CDR3 DNA reads TGCGCCAGCAGCCAATCGCGAGGGGGCCCCTACGAGCAGTACTTC. Amino acids: CASSQSRGGPYEQYF.